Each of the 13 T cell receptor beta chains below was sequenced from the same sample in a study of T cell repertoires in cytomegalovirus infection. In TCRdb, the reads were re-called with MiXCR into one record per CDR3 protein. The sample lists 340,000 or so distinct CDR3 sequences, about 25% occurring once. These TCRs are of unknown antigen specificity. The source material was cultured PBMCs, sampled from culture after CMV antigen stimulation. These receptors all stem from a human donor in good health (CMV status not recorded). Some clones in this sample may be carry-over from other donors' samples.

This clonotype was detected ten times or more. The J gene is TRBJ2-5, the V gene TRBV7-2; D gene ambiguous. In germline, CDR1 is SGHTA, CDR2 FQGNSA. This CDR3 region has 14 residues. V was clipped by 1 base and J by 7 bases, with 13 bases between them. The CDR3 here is CASSLGGVIVTQYF. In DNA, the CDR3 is TGTGCCAGCAGCTTAGGTGGGGTTATCGTGACCCAGTACTTC.

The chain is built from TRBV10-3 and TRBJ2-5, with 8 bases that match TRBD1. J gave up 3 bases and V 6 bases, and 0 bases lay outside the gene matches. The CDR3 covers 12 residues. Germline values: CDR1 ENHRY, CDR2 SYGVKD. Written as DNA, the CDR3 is TGTGCCATCAGGGACAGGGAAGAGACCCAGTACTTC. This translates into CAIRDREETQYF.

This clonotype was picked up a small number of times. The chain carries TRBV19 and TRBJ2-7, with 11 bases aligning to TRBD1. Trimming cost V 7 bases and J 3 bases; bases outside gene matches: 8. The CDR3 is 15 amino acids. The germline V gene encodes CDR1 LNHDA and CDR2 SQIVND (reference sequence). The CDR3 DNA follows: TGTGCCAGTAAACGGGACAGGGGGATTCACTACGAGCAGTACTTC. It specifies CASKRDRGIHYEQYF.

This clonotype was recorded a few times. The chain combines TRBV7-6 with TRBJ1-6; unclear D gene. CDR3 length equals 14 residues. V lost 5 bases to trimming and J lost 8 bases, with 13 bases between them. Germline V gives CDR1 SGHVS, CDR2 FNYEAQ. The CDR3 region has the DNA TGTGCCAGCAGCAGGGAACCGCGGGATTCACCCCTCCACTTT. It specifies CASSREPRDSPLHF.

CDR3 DNA: TGCGCCAGCAGCTCGAGCACTAGTGGGGAGACCCAGTACTTC. It codes for CASSSSTSGETQYF. This rearrangement joins TRBV5-1 to TRBJ2-5; possibly TRBD2 for D (5 bases). Trimming stripped 3 bases from V and 5 bases from J, with 14 bases between. From germline, CDR1 is SGHRS and CDR2 YFSETQ. This CDR3 has 14 amino acids.

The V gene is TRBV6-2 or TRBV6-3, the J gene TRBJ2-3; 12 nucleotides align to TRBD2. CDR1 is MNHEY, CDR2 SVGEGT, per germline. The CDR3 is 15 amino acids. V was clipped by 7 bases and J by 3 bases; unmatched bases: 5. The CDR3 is CASKTSGSMTDTQYF. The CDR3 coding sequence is TGTGCCAGCAAGACTAGCGGGAGTATGACAGATACGCAGTATTTT.

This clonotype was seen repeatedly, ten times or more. The CDR3 DNA reads TGTGCCAGCAGCTTAGAACGGCCAGATACGCAGTATTTT. Amino acids: CASSLERPDTQYF. The chain joins TRBV7-2 to TRBJ2-3, with D hard to call. Germline V gives CDR1 SGHTA, CDR2 FQGNSA. The CDR3 extends over 13 amino acids. With 1 base removed from V and 4 bases from J, the gap between germline ends came to 6 bases.

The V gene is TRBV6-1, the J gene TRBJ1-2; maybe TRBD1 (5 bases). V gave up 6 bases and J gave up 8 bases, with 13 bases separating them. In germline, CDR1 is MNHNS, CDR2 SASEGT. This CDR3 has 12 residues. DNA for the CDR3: TGTGCCAGCAGCCGGACGGGGGGGGGCTACACCTTC. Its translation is CASSRTGGGYTF.

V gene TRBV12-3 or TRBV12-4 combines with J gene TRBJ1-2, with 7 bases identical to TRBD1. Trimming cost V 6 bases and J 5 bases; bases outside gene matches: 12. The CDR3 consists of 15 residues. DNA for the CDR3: TGTGCCAGCAGCTCGGTGAATCGACAGGGTTATGGCTACACCTTC. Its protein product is CASSSVNRQGYGYTF.

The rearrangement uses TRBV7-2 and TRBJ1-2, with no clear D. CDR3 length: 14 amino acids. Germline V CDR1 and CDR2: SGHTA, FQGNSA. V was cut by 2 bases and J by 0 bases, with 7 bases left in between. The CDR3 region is CASSLTRTNYGYTF. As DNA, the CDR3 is TGTGCCAGCAGCTTAACGAGAACTAACTATGGCTACACCTTC.

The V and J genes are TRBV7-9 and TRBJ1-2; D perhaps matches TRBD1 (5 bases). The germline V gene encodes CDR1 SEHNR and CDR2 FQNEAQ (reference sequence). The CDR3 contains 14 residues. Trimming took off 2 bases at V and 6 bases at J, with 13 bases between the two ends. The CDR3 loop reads CASSLTQGSNGYTF. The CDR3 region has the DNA TGTGCCAGCAGCTTAACCCAGGGTTCCAATGGCTACACCTTC.

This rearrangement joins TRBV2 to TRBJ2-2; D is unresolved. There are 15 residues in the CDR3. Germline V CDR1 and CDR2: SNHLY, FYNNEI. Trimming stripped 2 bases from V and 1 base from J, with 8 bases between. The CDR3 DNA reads TGTGCCAGCAGTGAAATACAGTTGAACACCGGGGAGCTGTTTTTT. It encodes CASSEIQLNTGELFF.

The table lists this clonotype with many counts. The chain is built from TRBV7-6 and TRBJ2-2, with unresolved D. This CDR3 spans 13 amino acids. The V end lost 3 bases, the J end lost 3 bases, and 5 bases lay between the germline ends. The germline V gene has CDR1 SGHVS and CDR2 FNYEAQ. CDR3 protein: CASSFRDTGELFF. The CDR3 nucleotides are TGTGCCAGCAGCTTTAGGGACACCGGGGAGCTGTTTTTT. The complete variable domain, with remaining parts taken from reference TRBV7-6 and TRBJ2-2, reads GAGVSQSPRYKVTKRGQDVALRCDPISGHVSLYWYRQALGQGPEFLTYFNYEAQQDKSGLPNDRFSAERPEGSISTLTIQRTEQRDSAMYRCASSFRDTGELFFGEGSRLTVL.